These T cell receptor beta chains were read from a single sample in a study of beta chain features in type 1 diabetes. Measured with immunoSEQ multiplex PCR; TCRdb has only the in-frame clones, and not every one. The sample yields under 200,000 clones, 10% to 13% seen once. Sequencing was done on a sample of central memory CD4+ T cells from blood. All receptors derive from a man aged 25 to 40 with type 1 diabetes. CDR3s leave out the opening cysteine and the closing phenylalanine or tryptophan. Size values are once, few and many counts, or a class for expanded clones, and some rows have none.

CDR3 protein: ASPKETGRNTEAF
V gene: TRBV6-1
J gene: TRBJ1-1
clone size: -

CDR3 protein: ASSPRLEATQY
V gene: TRBV11-1
J gene: TRBJ2-3
clone size: few

CDR3 protein: ASSSGTGGNEQY
V gene: TRBV5-1
J gene: TRBJ2-7
clone size: -

CDR3 protein: ASSQDRGNEKLF
V gene: TRBV4-2
J gene: TRBJ1-4
clone size: few

CDR3 protein: ASSQSATKGETQY
V gene: TRBV5-1
J gene: TRBJ2-5
clone size: few

CDR3 protein: ASSRASGDYEQY
V gene: TRBV5-4
J gene: TRBJ2-7
clone size: few

CDR3 protein: ASSTGQGAGYGYT
V gene: TRBV7-2
J gene: TRBJ1-2
clone size: few

CDR3 protein: ASSEAGGRRYTEAF
V gene: TRBV2
J gene: TRBJ1-1
clone size: -

CDR3 protein: ASKRLEQF
V gene: TRBV28
J gene: TRBJ2-1
clone size: few

CDR3 protein: ASSLATPTDTQY
V gene: TRBV5-1
J gene: TRBJ2-3
clone size: few

CDR3 protein: ASSPDTYEQY
V gene: TRBV7-9
J gene: TRBJ2-7
clone size: few

CDR3 protein: ASSTGGQGITEAF
V gene: TRBV5-1
J gene: TRBJ1-1
clone size: few

CDR3 protein: ASSSSQSYEQY
V gene: TRBV19
J gene: TRBJ2-7
clone size: -

CDR3 protein: ASSEGPGLAGYEQY
V gene: TRBV9
J gene: TRBJ2-7
clone size: few

CDR3 protein: SVDGGKAF
V gene: TRBV29-1
J gene: TRBJ1-1
clone size: few

CDR3 protein: ASRSHRGDEQF
V gene: TRBV28
J gene: TRBJ2-1
clone size: -

CDR3 protein: ASSLLAEETQY
V gene: TRBV27
J gene: TRBJ2-5
clone size: -

CDR3 protein: ASGTQETQY
V gene: TRBV11-2
J gene: TRBJ2-5
clone size: few

CDR3 protein: ATSRVLDRVGHEQY
V gene: TRBV15
J gene: TRBJ2-7
clone size: -

CDR3 protein: ASKRVGGVEQY
V gene: TRBV27
J gene: TRBJ2-7
clone size: -

CDR3 protein: ASSQDLAGAHGNQPQH
V gene: TRBV4-3
J gene: TRBJ1-5
clone size: few

CDR3 protein: ASSLGPTSGMGEQF
V gene: TRBV7-7
J gene: TRBJ2-1
clone size: -

CDR3 protein: ASSLLIDRASTDTQY
V gene: TRBV28
J gene: TRBJ2-3
clone size: few

CDR3 protein: ASSLDPGTGGTEAF
V gene: TRBV5-1
J gene: TRBJ1-1
clone size: few

CDR3 protein: ASSSEHNAAAAF
V gene: TRBV5-1
J gene: TRBJ1-1
clone size: -

CDR3 protein: ASSPSGTTYEQY
V gene: TRBV19
J gene: TRBJ2-7
clone size: few

CDR3 protein: ASSFQGGQPQH
V gene: TRBV7-9
J gene: TRBJ1-5
clone size: -

CDR3 protein: ASSPPMRGLYEQY
V gene: TRBV18
J gene: TRBJ2-7
clone size: -

CDR3 protein: ASSLSGTGGFSRSYEQY
V gene: TRBV27
J gene: TRBJ2-7
clone size: -

CDR3 protein: ASSPQYGGETQY
V gene: TRBV18
J gene: TRBJ2-5
clone size: -

CDR3 protein: ASSKSGRLSTDTQY
V gene: TRBV4-2
J gene: TRBJ2-3
clone size: -

CDR3 protein: ASSYDSSSGNTIY
V gene: TRBV27
J gene: TRBJ1-3
clone size: few

CDR3 protein: ASSLSGTGGDQPQH
V gene: TRBV5-1
J gene: TRBJ1-5
clone size: -

CDR3 protein: ASSKPGQRTYEQY
V gene: TRBV28
J gene: TRBJ2-7
clone size: -

CDR3 protein: ASSLSSGGSDTQY
V gene: TRBV7-9
J gene: TRBJ2-3
clone size: -

CDR3 protein: ASSSGQSTGELF
V gene: TRBV7-2
J gene: TRBJ2-2
clone size: -

CDR3 protein: ASSGELSYEQY
V gene: TRBV2
J gene: TRBJ2-7
clone size: few

CDR3 protein: ASSLRNLAETQY
V gene: TRBV28
J gene: TRBJ2-5
clone size: many

CDR3 protein: ASREDRVTF
V gene: TRBV2
J gene: TRBJ1-1
clone size: -

CDR3 protein: ASKGYLNNEQF
V gene: TRBV28
J gene: TRBJ2-1
clone size: many

CDR3 protein: ASSGTSGRGFGETQY
V gene: TRBV9
J gene: TRBJ2-5
clone size: -

CDR3 protein: ASSPSGKSTDTQY
V gene: TRBV2
J gene: TRBJ2-3
clone size: -

CDR3 protein: ASSQEVQRTGELF
V gene: TRBV4-3
J gene: TRBJ2-2
clone size: few

CDR3 protein: ASSFGSPSGNTIY
V gene: TRBV7-2
J gene: TRBJ1-3
clone size: -

CDR3 protein: ASSPSLGSSEAF
V gene: TRBV18
J gene: TRBJ1-1
clone size: -

CDR3 protein: ASNGYYNEQF
V gene: TRBV28
J gene: TRBJ2-1
clone size: -

CDR3 protein: SVGSGSSGTDTQY
V gene: TRBV29-1
J gene: TRBJ2-3
clone size: -

CDR3 protein: ASGFGLSDTQY
V gene: TRBV12-5
J gene: TRBJ2-3
clone size: -

CDR3 protein: ASSEVDSNQPQH
V gene: TRBV6-1
J gene: TRBJ1-5
clone size: -

CDR3 protein: ASSFYTNQPQH
V gene: TRBV7-2
J gene: TRBJ1-5
clone size: few

CDR3 protein: ASSVSWGGNQPQH
V gene: TRBV7-2
J gene: TRBJ1-5
clone size: few

CDR3 protein: ASSHPGQGASGYT
V gene: TRBV11-2
J gene: TRBJ1-2
clone size: few

CDR3 protein: ASSRRPQTGIYGYT
V gene: TRBV13
J gene: TRBJ1-2
clone size: few

CDR3 protein: ASARDRGEKLF
V gene: TRBV7-9
J gene: TRBJ1-4
clone size: many

CDR3 protein: ASSLTGVHQETQY
V gene: TRBV7-9
J gene: TRBJ2-5
clone size: few

CDR3 protein: ASSLRTSGNNEQF
V gene: TRBV7-8
J gene: TRBJ2-1
clone size: few

CDR3 protein: ASSLTPGTQY
V gene: TRBV5-1
J gene: TRBJ2-5
clone size: few